These 18 T cell receptor beta chains were all obtained from the same sample, sequenced in a study of cytomegalovirus exposure and HLA in healthy donors. The PCR ran on 60 Vbeta and 13 Jbeta primers. Clones were sequenced by immunoSEQ multiplex PCR, and TCRdb holds only the in-frame ones, with some missing. This sample carries 150,000 to 200,000 clones, 82% of them seen once, and the ten largest clones take about 1.6%. The sequencing input was PBMCs. These receptors all stem from a man between 35 and 55 years old in good health and CMV-seronegative.

This chain joins TRBV28 and TRBJ2-5; 7 bases are shared with TRBD2. Germline V gene lookup returns CDR1 MDHEN and CDR2 SYDVKM. With 2 bases clipped from V and 0 bases from J, the junction kept 12 bases outside the gene matches. The CDR3 has 18 amino acids. In nucleotides, the CDR3 is TGTGCCAGCAGTTTAAACCCAGTGGGGAGGGGAGACCAAGAGACCCAGTACTTC. This translates into CASSLNPVGRGDQETQYF.

The CDR3 region has the DNA TGCGCCAGCAGCCAACAAAGACAGGGGGCCTCAGATACGCAGTATTTT. Amino acid sequence: CASSQQRQGASDTQYF. The V and J genes are TRBV4-3 and TRBJ2-3, with 10 bases that match TRBD1. The CDR3 covers 16 residues. In germline, CDR1 is LGHNA, CDR2 YSLEER. V lost 2 bases to trimming and J lost 4 bases; unmatched junction nucleotides: 6.

The chain uses TRBV5-6 and TRBJ2-3; 14 nucleotides agree with TRBD2. CDR3 length: 19 amino acids. With V trimmed by 3 bases and J by 0 bases, 9 bases remained unmatched. Per germline, CDR1 SGHDT and CDR2 YYEEEE. The CDR3 sequence is CASSSRFRLAGGSTDTQYF. In nucleotides, the CDR3 is TGTGCCAGCAGCTCACGATTTAGACTAGCGGGAGGGAGCACAGATACGCAGTATTTT.

The chain is built from TRBV28 and TRBJ1-5; 7 nucleotides align to TRBD1. J was trimmed by 0 bases and V by 4 bases; bases with no gene match: 15. CDR1 and CDR2 (germline): MDHEN, SYDVKM. This CDR3 region has 19 residues. Here the CDR3 reads CASSSPPGQSFYSNQPQHF. In nucleotides, the CDR3 is TGTGCCAGCAGTTCACCACCGGGACAGTCCTTCTATAGCAATCAGCCCCAGCATTTT.

This clone has only one observation. The DNA for the CDR3 is TGTGCCAGTAGCCCCCCCCGCCGGACAGGCGGGAGGGAGCAGTACTTC. It encodes CASSPPRRTGGREQYF. The chain recombines TRBV19 with TRBJ2-7, with D tentatively TRBD2 (8 bases). This CDR3 has 16 residues. Germline CDR1 LNHDA, CDR2 SQIVND (reference sequence). The V gene lost 6 bases and the J gene lost 7 bases, with 25 bases spanning the gap.

V and J are TRBV7-2 and TRBJ2-3, with 11 positions matching TRBD2. CDR1 is SGHTA, CDR2 FQGNSA, per germline. The CDR3 has 15 amino acids. J lost 3 bases, V lost 5 bases, and 4 bases had no gene match. CDR3 sequence: CASSVSGGVTDTQYF. DNA of the CDR3: TGTGCCAGCAGCGTTAGCGGGGGGGTTACAGATACGCAGTATTTT.

This clone was detected a few times. The genes are TRBV7-8 and TRBJ2-7; weak D call: TRBD2 (6 bases). The V end lost 0 bases, the J end lost 6 bases, and 21 bases lay between the germline ends. Germline CDR1 SGHVS, CDR2 FQNEAQ. The CDR3 runs 17 residues. CDR3 nucleotide sequence: TGTGCCAGCAGCTTAGCCCCGGGGGAGTGGACGACACGCGAGCAGTACTTC. It codes for CASSLAPGEWTTREQYF.

The V call is TRBV15, the J call TRBJ1-3; D not resolved. CDR3 size: 13 residues. CDR1 LNHNV and CDR2 YYDKDF come from the germline V gene (reference sequence). Trimming removed 1 base from V and 6 bases from J, with 7 bases in between. The CDR3 bases are TGTGCCACCAGCAGAGTCGGGGTAAACACCATATATTTT. Protein: CATSRVGVNTIYF.

This chain connects TRBV21-1 to TRBJ1-4; no check of the table's D call, TRBD1, against the DNA was made. TRBV21-1 is labeled a pseudogene. This CDR3 comprises 15 residues. CDR3 amino acids: CASSKEGIWDEKLFF. CDR3 DNA sequence: TGTGCCAGCAGCAAAGAGGGGATATGGGATGAAAAACTGTTTTTT.

This clone was picked up a small number of times. The chain is built from TRBV11-3 and TRBJ2-5; 9 nucleotides line up with TRBD2. The CDR3 is made up of 14 amino acids. In germline, CDR1 is SGHNT, CDR2 YENEEA. V was pared by 9 bases and J by 4 bases, with 9 bases of the junction left unmatched. This CDR3 reads CASQAGGAPETQYF. CDR3 coding DNA: TGTGCCAGTCAGGCGGGGGGGGCCCCAGAGACCCAGTACTTC.

The chain recombines TRBV7-6 with TRBJ2-1; D is possibly TRBD2 (5 bases). CDR1 is SGHVS and CDR2 is FNYEAQ in the germline V gene. The CDR3 runs to 15 residues. Trimming cost V 2 bases and J 0 bases, with 8 bases left between them. CDR3 nucleotide sequence: TGTGCCAGCAGCTTAAGTGGGAGCTCCTACAATGAGCAGTTCTTC. Translated: CASSLSGSSYNEQFF. Drawing the rest from reference TRBV7-6 and TRBJ2-1, the complete variable domain is GAGVSQSPRYKVTKRGQDVALRCDPISGHVSLYWYRQALGQGPEFLTYFNYEAQQDKSGLPNDRFSAERPEGSISTLTIQRTEQRDSAMYRCASSLSGSSYNEQFFGPGTRLTVL.

The V call is TRBV7-3, the J call TRBJ2-3, with 9 bases identical to TRBD2. V was pared by 2 bases and J by 3 bases, with 3 bases of the junction left unmatched. The length of the CDR3 is 15 residues. Germline V CDR1 and CDR2: SGHTA, FQGTGA. CDR3 coding DNA: TGTGCCAGCAGCTTAGGGCTAGCGGGGACAGATACGCAGTATTTT. Translating gives CASSLGLAGTDTQYF.

The V and J genes are TRBV5-5 and TRBJ2-3, with 7 nucleotides matching TRBD1. Germline V CDR1 and CDR2: SGHKS, YYEKEE (reference sequence). The CDR3 contains 14 residues. V shed 1 base, J shed 3 bases, and the junction held 2 bases outside the gene matches. CDR3 DNA sequence: TGTGCCAGCAGCTTGTCACAGGGGACAGATACGCAGTATTTT. Encoded protein: CASSLSQGTDTQYF.

J is TRBJ2-1 and V is TRBV7-3; no clear D. The CDR3 contains 13 residues. The germline V and J ends were trimmed by 5 bases and 6 bases, with 11 bases remaining between them. The germline V gene has CDR1 SGHTA and CDR2 FQGTGA. The CDR3 DNA is TGTGCCAGCAGCGTCCTGTCGGGCAATGAGCAGTTCTTC. Protein: CASSVLSGNEQFF.

The chain couples TRBV19 to TRBJ2-7; 12 bases agree with TRBD1. The trim removed 6 bases at V and 2 bases at J, leaving 5 bases unmatched. This CDR3 is built from 15 residues. Germline CDR1 LNHDA, CDR2 SQIVND (reference sequence). The CDR3 sequence: CASSLGTGGTYEQYF. The CDR3 DNA sequence: TGTGCCAGTAGCTTAGGGACAGGGGGCACCTACGAGCAGTACTTC.

This chain connects TRBV5-1 to TRBJ2-1; 10 bases fit TRBD2. Per the germline V gene, CDR1 is SGHRS and CDR2 is YFSETQ. V lost 4 bases to trimming and J lost 0 bases; unmatched junction nucleotides: 4. This CDR3 has 16 amino acids. In nucleotides, the CDR3 is TGCGCCAGCAGCCGGATAGCGGGGGGCTCCTACAATGAGCAGTTCTTC. It is translated as CASSRIAGGSYNEQFF. Drawing the rest from reference TRBV5-1 and TRBJ2-1, the complete variable domain is KAGVTQTPRYLIKTRGQQVTLSCSPISGHRSVSWYQQTPGQGLQFLFEYFSETQRNKGNFPGRFSGRQFSNSRSEMNVSTLELGDSALYLCASSRIAGGSYNEQFFGPGTRLTVL.

This clone has more than one count but fewer than ten. The chain recombines TRBV11-3 with TRBJ2-3; 9 bases match TRBD1. The CDR3 contains 15 residues. The V gene end was trimmed by 4 bases and the J gene end by 2 bases; junction bases not matched to a gene: 4. Germline CDR1 SGHNT, CDR2 YENEEA. The CDR3: CASSSRDRVTDTQYF. CDR3 coding DNA: TGTGCCAGCAGCTCGAGGGACAGGGTCACAGATACGCAGTATTTT.

This clone was seen once. The chain has TRBV11-3 and TRBJ2-1; D is possibly TRBD1 (6 bases). This CDR3 region has 18 residues. V was shortened by 8 bases and J by 4 bases, with 27 bases between the two germline ends. Germline V gene data show CDR1 as SGHNT and CDR2 as YENEEA. The CDR3 here is CASGSPLGWLGQYNEQFF. CDR3 coding DNA: TGTGCCAGCGGATCCCCCCTGGGTTGGCTAGGACAGTACAATGAGCAGTTCTTC.